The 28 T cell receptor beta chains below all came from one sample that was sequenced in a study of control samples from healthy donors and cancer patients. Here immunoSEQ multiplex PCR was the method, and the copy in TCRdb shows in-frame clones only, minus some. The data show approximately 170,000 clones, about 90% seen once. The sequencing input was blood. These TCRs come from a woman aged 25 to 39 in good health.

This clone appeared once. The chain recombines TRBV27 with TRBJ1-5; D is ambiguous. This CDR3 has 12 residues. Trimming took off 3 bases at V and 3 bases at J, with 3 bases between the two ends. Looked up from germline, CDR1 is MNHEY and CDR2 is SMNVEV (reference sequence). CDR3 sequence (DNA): TGTGCCAGCAGTTTTTTCAATCAGCCCCAGCATTTT. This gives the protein CASSFFNQPQHF.

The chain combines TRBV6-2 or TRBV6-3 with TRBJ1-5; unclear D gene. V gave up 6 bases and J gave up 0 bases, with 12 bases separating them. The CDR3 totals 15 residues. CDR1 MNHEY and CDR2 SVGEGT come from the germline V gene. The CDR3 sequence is CASSPGRYSNQPQHF. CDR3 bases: TGTGCCAGCAGCCCCGGACGGTATAGCAATCAGCCCCAGCATTTT.

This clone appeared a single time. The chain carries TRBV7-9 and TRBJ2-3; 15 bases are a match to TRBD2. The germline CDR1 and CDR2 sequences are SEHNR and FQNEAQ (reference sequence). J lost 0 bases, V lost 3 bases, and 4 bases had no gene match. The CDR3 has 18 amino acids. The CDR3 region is CASSFGTSGRSSTDTQYF. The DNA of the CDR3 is TGTGCCAGCAGCTTCGGGACTAGCGGGAGGTCTAGCACAGATACGCAGTATTTT.

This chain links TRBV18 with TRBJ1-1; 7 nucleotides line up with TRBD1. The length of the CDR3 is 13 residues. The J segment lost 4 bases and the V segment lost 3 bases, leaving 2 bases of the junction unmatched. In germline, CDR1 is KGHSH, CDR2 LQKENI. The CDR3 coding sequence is TGTGCCAGCTCACCGACAGGGACCACTGAAGCTTTCTTT. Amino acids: CASSPTGTTEAFF.

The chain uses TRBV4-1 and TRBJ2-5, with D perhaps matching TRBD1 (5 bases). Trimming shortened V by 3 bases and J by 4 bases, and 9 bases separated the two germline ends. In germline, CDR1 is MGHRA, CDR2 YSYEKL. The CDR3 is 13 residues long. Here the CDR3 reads CASSQQGGETQYF. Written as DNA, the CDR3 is TGCGCCAGCAGCCAGCAGGGCGGAGAGACCCAGTACTTC.

Here the CDR3 reads CASSTYRGPADTQYF. CDR3 sequence (DNA): TGTGCCAGCAGTACCTACAGGGGGCCGGCAGATACGCAGTATTTT. This chain links TRBV6-2 or TRBV6-3 with TRBJ2-3; TRBD1 aligns across 9 bases. The V gene's germline CDR1 is MNHEY and CDR2 SVGEGT. V was pared by 5 bases and J by 4 bases, with 7 bases of the junction left unmatched. The CDR3 runs 15 residues.

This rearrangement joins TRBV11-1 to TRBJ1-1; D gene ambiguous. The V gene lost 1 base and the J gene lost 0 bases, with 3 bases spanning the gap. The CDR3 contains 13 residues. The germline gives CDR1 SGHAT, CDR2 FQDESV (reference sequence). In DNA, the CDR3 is TGTGCCAGCAGCTTAGGAATGAACACTGAAGCTTTCTTT. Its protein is CASSLGMNTEAFF.

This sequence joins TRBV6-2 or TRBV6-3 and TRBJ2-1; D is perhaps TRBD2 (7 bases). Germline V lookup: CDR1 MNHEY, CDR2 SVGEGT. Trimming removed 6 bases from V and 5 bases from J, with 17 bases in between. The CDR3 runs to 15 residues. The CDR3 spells CASSDRLAEDNEQFF. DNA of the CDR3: TGTGCCAGCAGCGACAGGCTAGCGGAGGACAATGAGCAGTTCTTC.

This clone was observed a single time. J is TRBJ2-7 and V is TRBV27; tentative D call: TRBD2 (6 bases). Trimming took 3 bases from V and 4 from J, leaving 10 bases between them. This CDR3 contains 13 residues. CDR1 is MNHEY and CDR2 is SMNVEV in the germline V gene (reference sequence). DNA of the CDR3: TGTGCCAGCAGTTTCCCCGGGGGTTACGAGCAGTACTTC. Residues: CASSFPGGYEQYF.

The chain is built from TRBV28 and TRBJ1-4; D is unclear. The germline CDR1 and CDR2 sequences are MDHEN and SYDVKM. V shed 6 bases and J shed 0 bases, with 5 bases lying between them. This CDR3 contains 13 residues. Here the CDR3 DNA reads TGTGCCAGCAGGTACCCAACTAATGAAAAACTGTTTTTT. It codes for CASRYPTNEKLFF.

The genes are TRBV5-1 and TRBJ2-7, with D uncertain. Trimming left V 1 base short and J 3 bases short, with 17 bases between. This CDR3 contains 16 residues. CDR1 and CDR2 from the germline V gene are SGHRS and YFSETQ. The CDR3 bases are TGCGCCAGCAGCTTGAATTCCGGAAGCCTCCTCTACGAGCAGTACTTC. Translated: CASSLNSGSLLYEQYF.

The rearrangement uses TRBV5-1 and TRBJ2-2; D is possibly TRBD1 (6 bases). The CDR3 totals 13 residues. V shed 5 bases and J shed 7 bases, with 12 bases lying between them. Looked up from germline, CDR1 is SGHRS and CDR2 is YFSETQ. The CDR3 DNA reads TGCGCCAGCAGTAGCAGGGGCGACGGGGAGCTGTTTTTT. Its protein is CASSSRGDGELFF.

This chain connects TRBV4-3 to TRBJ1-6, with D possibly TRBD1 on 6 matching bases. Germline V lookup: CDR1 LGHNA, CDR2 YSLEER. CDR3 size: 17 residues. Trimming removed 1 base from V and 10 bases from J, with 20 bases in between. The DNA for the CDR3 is TGCGCCAGCAGCCAAGGAACCCTAGGGGGGCGAGGATCACCCCTCCACTTT. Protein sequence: CASSQGTLGGRGSPLHF.

CDR3 sequence: CASSQDKGRGQGVQLHNSPLHF. CDR3 sequence (DNA): TGTGCCAGCAGCCAAGATAAGGGCCGGGGACAGGGAGTCCAATTACATAATTCACCCCTCCACTTT. V usage is TRBV3-1 (or the pseudogene TRBV3-2) and J usage is TRBJ1-6; 9 bases align to TRBD1. Trimming took 0 bases from V and 5 from J; bases not matched to a gene: 20. The CDR3 length is 22 residues. Germline lookup yields CDR1 LGHDT and CDR2 YNNKEL (reference sequence).

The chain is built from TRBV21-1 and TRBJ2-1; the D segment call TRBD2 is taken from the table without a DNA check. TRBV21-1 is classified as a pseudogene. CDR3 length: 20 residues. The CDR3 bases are TGTGCCAGCAGCAAAGGGCGGAGAGGGAAGAGATCTAGCTCCTACAATGAGCAGTTCTTC. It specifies CASSKGRRGKRSSSYNEQFF.

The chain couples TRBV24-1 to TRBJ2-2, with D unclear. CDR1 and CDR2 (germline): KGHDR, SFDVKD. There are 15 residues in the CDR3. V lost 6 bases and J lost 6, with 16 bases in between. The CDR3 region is CATSFGVGSAGELFF. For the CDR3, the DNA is TGTGCCACCAGTTTCGGCGTAGGTTCGGCCGGGGAGCTGTTTTTT.

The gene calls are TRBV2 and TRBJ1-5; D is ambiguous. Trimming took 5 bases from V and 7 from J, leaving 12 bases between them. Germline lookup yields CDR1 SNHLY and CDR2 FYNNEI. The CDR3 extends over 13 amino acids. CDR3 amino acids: CASSPEKGQPQHF. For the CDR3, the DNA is TGTGCCAGCAGTCCAGAGAAGGGACAGCCCCAGCATTTT.

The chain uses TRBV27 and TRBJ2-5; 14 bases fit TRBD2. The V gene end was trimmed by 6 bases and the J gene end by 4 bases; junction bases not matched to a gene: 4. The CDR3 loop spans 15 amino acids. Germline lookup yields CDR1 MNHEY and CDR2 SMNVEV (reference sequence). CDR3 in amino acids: CASRKGLAGVETQYF. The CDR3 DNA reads TGTGCCAGCAGAAAGGGACTAGCGGGAGTAGAGACCCAGTACTTC.

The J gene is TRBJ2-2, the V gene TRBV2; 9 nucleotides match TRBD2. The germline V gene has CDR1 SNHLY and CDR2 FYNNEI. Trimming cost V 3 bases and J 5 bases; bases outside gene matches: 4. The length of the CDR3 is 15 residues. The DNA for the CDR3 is TGTGCCAGCAGTGAGTCTGGACTAGCGACCGGGGAGCTGTTTTTT. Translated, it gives CASSESGLATGELFF.

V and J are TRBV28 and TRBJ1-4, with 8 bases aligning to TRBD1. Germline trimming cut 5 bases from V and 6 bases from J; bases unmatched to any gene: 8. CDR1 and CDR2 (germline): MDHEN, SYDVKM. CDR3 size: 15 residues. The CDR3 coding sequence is TGTGCCAGCAGTCCCCCGAGGACAGGGTATGAAAAACTGTTTTTT. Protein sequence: CASSPPRTGYEKLFF.

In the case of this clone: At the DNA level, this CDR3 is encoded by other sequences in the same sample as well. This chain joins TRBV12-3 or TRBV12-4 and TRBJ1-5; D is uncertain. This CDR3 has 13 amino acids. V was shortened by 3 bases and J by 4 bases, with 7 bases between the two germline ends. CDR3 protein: CASSFLRNQPQHF. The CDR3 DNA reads TGTGCCAGCAGTTTCCTTAGAAATCAGCCCCAGCATTTT.

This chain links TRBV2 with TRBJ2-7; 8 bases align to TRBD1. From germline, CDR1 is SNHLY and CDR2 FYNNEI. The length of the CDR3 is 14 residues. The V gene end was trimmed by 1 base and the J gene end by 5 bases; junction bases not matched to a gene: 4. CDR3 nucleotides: TGTGCCAGCAGTGAAGGGACAGGGACGGACGAGCAGTACTTC. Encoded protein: CASSEGTGTDEQYF.

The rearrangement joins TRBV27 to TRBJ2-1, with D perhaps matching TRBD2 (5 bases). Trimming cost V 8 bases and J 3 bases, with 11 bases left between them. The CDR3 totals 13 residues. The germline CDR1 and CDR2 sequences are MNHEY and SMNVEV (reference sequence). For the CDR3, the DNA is TGTGCCAGCTCCGGGGAGCACTACAATGAGCAGTTCTTC. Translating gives CASSGEHYNEQFF.

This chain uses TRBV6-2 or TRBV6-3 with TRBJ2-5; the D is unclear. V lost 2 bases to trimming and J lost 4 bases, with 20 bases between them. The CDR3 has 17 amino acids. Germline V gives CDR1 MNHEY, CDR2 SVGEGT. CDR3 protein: CASSYLRSSAVPETQYF. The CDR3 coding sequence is TGTGCCAGCAGTTACCTGCGGTCCAGCGCCGTTCCAGAGACCCAGTACTTC.

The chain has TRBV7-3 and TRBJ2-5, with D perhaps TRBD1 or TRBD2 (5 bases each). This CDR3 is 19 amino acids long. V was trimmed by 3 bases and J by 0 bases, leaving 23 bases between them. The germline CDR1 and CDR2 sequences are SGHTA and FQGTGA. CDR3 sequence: CASSFEGPGGGWYQETQYF. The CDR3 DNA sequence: TGTGCCAGCAGCTTCGAGGGCCCTGGTGGGGGTTGGTACCAAGAGACCCAGTACTTC.

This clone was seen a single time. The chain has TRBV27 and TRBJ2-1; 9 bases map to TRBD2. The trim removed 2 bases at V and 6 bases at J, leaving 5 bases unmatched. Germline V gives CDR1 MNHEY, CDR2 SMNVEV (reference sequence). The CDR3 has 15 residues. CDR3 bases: TGTGCCAGCAGTTTACTAGCGGGAAATTTCAATGAGCAGTTCTTC. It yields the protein CASSLLAGNFNEQFF.

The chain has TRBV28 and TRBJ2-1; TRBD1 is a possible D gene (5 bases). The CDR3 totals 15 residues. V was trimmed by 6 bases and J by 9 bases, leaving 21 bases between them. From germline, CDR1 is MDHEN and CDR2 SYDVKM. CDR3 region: CASSFHQGVVGEQFF. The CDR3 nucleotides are TGTGCCAGCAGCTTCCACCAGGGTGTAGTGGGTGAGCAGTTCTTC.

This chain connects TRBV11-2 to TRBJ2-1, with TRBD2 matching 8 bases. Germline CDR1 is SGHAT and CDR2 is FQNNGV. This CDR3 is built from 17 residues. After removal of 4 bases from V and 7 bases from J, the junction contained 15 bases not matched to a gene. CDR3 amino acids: CASSYPSSGRGSNEQFF. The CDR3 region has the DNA TGTGCCAGCAGCTACCCGTCGAGCGGGAGAGGAAGTAATGAGCAGTTCTTC.